The 22 T cell receptor beta chains given below trace back to one sample, sequenced in a study of CXCR3-negative and CXCR3-positive naive CD8 T cells. Whole-study findings and limits: Naive CXCR3-positive cells had TRB CDR3s more hydrophobic than those of CXCR3-negative naive cells.

Their specific antigens are unknown. The authors prepared UMI-labeled TRB cDNA libraries by 5' RACE. TCRdb reprocessed the 5' RACE reads, with one entry per CDR3 protein and no DNA. Its table records about 89,000 distinct CDR3 sequences. The sequenced sample was naive CXCR3+ CD8+ T cells from blood. The subset here: CD45RO-CCR7+CD27+CD95- naive CD8+ T cells expressing CXCR3 (TNR3+). The receptors come from a human donor in good health. Some clones in this sample may be carry-over from other donors' samples.

This rearrangement joins TRBV7-3 to TRBJ1-1; without DNA, the TCRdb call of TRBD1 cannot be checked. In germline, CDR1 is SGHTA, CDR2 FQGTGA. CDR3 length equals 15 residues. The CDR3 spells CASSLTMYRGQWAFF.

V gene TRBV15 combines with J gene TRBJ2-4. Germline V CDR1 and CDR2: LNHNV, YYDKDF (reference sequence). CDR3 size: 16 residues. CDR3 amino acids: CDTSREGEVAKNIQYF.

This chain connects TRBV10-3 to TRBJ1-1; the TCRdb call, TRBD1, lacks DNA for checking. This CDR3 is 15 amino acids long. CDR1 ENHRY and CDR2 SYGVKD come from the germline V gene. CDR3 in amino acids: CAISEEDVRGTEAFF.

V usage is TRBV7-9 and J usage is TRBJ2-2; absent DNA, TCRdb's TRBD2 call cannot be checked. This CDR3 is built from 16 residues. Looked up from germline, CDR1 is SEHNR and CDR2 is FQNEAQ (reference sequence). CDR3 loop: CASSIGLRENTGELFF.

The chain has TRBV15 and TRBJ2-4. The CDR3 contains 14 residues. Germline values: CDR1 LNHNV, CDR2 YYDKDF (reference sequence). CDR3 loop: CATSREGAKNIQYF.

The chain recombines TRBV3-1 with TRBJ1-1; TCRdb's D call of TRBD1 is untestable without DNA. Germline loops: CDR1 LGHDT, CDR2 YNNKEL (reference sequence). This CDR3 spans 15 amino acids. Here the CDR3 reads CASSPTQGEGTQAFF.

V gene TRBV28 combines with J gene TRBJ2-5. The CDR3 consists of 13 residues. The germline V gene encodes CDR1 MDHEN and CDR2 SYDVKM. The CDR3 protein is CASSFGYEETQYF.

V gene TRBV6-5 combines with J gene TRBJ1-1; TCRdb returns TRBD1, unconfirmable since there is no DNA. This CDR3 spans 12 amino acids. Germline V gene data show CDR1 as MNHEY and CDR2 as SVGAGI. This CDR3 is CASSYPPQEAFF.

V is TRBV2 and J is TRBJ2-3; with no DNA, the TCRdb D assignment of TRBD2 cannot be verified. There are 14 residues in the CDR3. Per germline, CDR1 SNHLY and CDR2 FYNNEI. This CDR3 reads CASSEVAGPDTQYF.

The chain uses TRBV4-2 and TRBJ2-2; TCRdb proposes TRBD2, but this gene call is untestable without DNA. CDR1 is LGHNA, CDR2 YNFKEQ, per germline. The CDR3 totals 19 residues. This CDR3 is CASSQGVAAGGPTPGELFF.

The chain couples TRBV29-1 to TRBJ2-5. CDR1 and CDR2 (germline): SQVTM, ANQGSEA. This CDR3 has 12 residues. CDR3 amino acids: CSVLTGQETQYF.

This sequence joins TRBV12-3 or TRBV12-4 and TRBJ1-2; TCRdb gives TRBD1 as the D gene, but with no DNA this cannot be confirmed. The CDR3 sequence is 13 residues long. CDR3 protein: CASSLGRDYGYTF.

The chain is built from TRBV11-3 and TRBJ2-2. There are 15 residues in the CDR3. CDR1 and CDR2 (germline): SGHNT, YENEEA. The CDR3 is CASSLVALGPGELFF.

J is TRBJ1-2 and V is TRBV6-5; lacking DNA, the TRBD1 call made by TCRdb goes unchecked. Per germline, CDR1 MNHEY and CDR2 SVGAGI. The CDR3 is 14 residues long. CDR3 amino acids: CASSYQPGWYGYTF.

This chain joins TRBV28 and TRBJ2-6; TCRdb proposes TRBD1, but this gene call is untestable without DNA. The CDR3 length is 18 residues. Germline V gene lookup returns CDR1 MDHEN and CDR2 SYDVKM. CDR3 residues: CASSSGGQRISGANVLTF.

The chain links TRBV29-1 to TRBJ2-1; TCRdb names TRBD2, which stays unverified in the absence of DNA. The CDR3 is 17 amino acids. Germline V lookup: CDR1 SQVTM, CDR2 ANQGSEA. CDR3 amino acids: CSVEGMDTEGTYNEQFF.

The rearrangement uses TRBV9 and TRBJ2-7; TCRdb indicates TRBD2, and absent DNA this call remains unverified. The CDR3 loop spans 16 amino acids. Per germline, CDR1 SGDLS and CDR2 YYNGEE. CDR3 amino acids: CASSAGGDFMSYEQYF.

The rearrangement links TRBV5-1 to TRBJ2-7; without DNA, the TCRdb call of TRBD1 cannot be checked. This CDR3 has 14 residues. Germline V lookup: CDR1 SGHRS, CDR2 YFSETQ. CDR3 loop: CASSLFTGDQEQYF.

The chain is built from TRBV18 and TRBJ1-4; TCRdb's D gene call, TRBD1, goes unchecked for lack of DNA. Germline V lookup: CDR1 KGHSH, CDR2 LQKENI. The CDR3 has 13 residues. CDR3 amino acids: CASSLTVNEKLFF.

This sequence joins TRBV5-5 and TRBJ2-5; absent DNA, TCRdb's TRBD2 call cannot be checked. The V gene's germline CDR1 is SGHKS and CDR2 YYEKEE (reference sequence). The CDR3 has 15 residues. CDR3 protein: CASSTGTSSQETQYF. Variable domain in full (rest from reference TRBV5-5 and TRBJ2-5): DAGVTQSPTHLIKTRGQQVTLRCSPISGHKSVSWYQQVLGQGPQFIFQYYEKEERGRGNFPDRFSARQFPNYSSELNVNALLLGDSALYLCASSTGTSSQETQYFGPGTRLLVL.

The gene calls are TRBV11-2 and TRBJ2-7; TCRdb calls TRBD1, which cannot be checked without DNA. Per germline, CDR1 SGHAT and CDR2 FQNNGV. The CDR3 runs 15 residues. CDR3 sequence reads: CASSPVGGAVYEQYF.

The chain couples TRBV7-8 to TRBJ2-1; TCRdb returns TRBD1, unconfirmable since there is no DNA. The CDR3 sequence is 16 residues long. In germline, CDR1 is SGHVS, CDR2 FQNEAQ. The CDR3 loop is CASSSPRRTGNNEQFF.